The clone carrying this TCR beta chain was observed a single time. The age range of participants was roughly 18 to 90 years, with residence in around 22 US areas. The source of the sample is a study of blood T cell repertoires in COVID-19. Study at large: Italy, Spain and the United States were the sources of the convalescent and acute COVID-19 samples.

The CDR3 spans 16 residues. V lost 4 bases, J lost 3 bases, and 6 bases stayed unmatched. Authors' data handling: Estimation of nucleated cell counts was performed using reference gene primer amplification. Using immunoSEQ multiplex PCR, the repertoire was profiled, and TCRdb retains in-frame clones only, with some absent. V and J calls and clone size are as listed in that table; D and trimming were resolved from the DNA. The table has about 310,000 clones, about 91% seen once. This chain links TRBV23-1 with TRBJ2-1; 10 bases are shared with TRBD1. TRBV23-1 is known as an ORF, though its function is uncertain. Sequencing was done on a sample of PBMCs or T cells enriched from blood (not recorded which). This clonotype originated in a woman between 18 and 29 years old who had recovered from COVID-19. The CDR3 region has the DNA TGCGCCAGCAGTCCTCCGGACAGGGGGATCTACAATGAGCAGTTCTTC. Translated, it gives CASSPPDRGIYNEQFF.